This T cell receptor (beta chain) was sequenced for a study of regulatory T cells in long-lasting Graves disease. This clonotype was seen only a few times. Its matching antigen is unknown. Germline trimming cut 0 bases from V and 1 base from J; bases unmatched to any gene: 11. The CDR3 length is 18 residues. The germline CDR1 and CDR2 sequences are MNHEY and SVGAGI. Library construction for TCR beta used iRepertoire HTBI primers and Arm-PCR of CDR3 regions. TCRdb ran MiXCR on the multiplex PCR reads and lists one entry per CDR3 protein. The profile shows 400,000 to 500,000 distinct CDR3 sequences, 22% of them singletons. The time point is: persistent/refractory GD, antithyroid drugs over 5 years with positive TRAb. The TCR library was made from RNA that had been extracted from PBMCs in TRIzol. Study outcomes and limitations: New patients shared 970 or so public clonotypes, and persistent patients shared more, with a few thousand. Those with persistent Graves' had less TCR diversity than newly diagnosed patients. Persistent disease exhibited a predilection for TRBV28, TRBJ1-2 and TRBJ2-5.

The receptor's source is a female donor with Graves disease. This chain links TRBV6-5 with TRBJ1-1; 7 positions agree with TRBD1. The sample consisted of peripheral blood mononuclear cells (PBMCs), taken when the disease was refractory, from a patient treated with antithyroid drugs. In nucleotides, the CDR3 is TGTGCCAGCAGTTACTCGAATTCGGGGGACAGCTGGAACACTGAAGCTTTCTTT. Amino acids: CASSYSNSGDSWNTEAFF.